The T cell receptor beta chain described here comes from a study of blood T cell repertoires in COVID-19. CDR3 length: 14 amino acids. Germline V lookup: CDR1 SEHNR, CDR2 FQNEAQ (reference sequence). Trimming removed 4 bases from V and 6 bases from J, with 16 bases in between. The data were produced by immunoSEQ multiplex PCR, yet TCRdb's version contains in-frame clones alone and is incomplete. The table lists 200,000 to 250,000 clones, about 84% of them singletons, with under 2% in the top ten. J is TRBJ2-7 and V is TRBV7-9; TRBD1 might be the D (6 bases). What was sequenced was PBMCs or T cells enriched from blood (not recorded which). This receptor was obtained from a man aged 60-69 years who had recovered from COVID-19. CDR3 amino acids: CASSSLRGPLEQYF. The CDR3 bases are TGTGCCAGCAGCTCGCTCAGGGGTCCTCTCGAGCAGTACTTC.